The table lists the clone carrying this TCR beta chain with a few counts. What it binds is not known. CDR1 SGHVS and CDR2 FNYEAQ come from the germline V gene. V was pared by 5 bases and J by 2 bases, with 10 bases between. The CDR3 has 14 amino acids. The data were obtained in a study of vaccination and CD4 T cells after COVID-19. Treatment reported: roughly ten-day PBMC culture with coronavirus spike peptide pools or control peptides (ViraFEST assay). ViraFEST expanded antigen-specific T cells with peptide pools, then sequenced TCRs. Sequencing of DNA taken from cultured CD4+ T cells relied on the Oncomine TCR Beta short-read assay. Each CDR3 protein gets one entry after TCRdb re-called the PCR reads with MiXCR. The table lists about 12,000 distinct CDR3 sequences, 45% to 60% of them singletons.

This chain uses TRBV7-6 with TRBJ1-3; D is unclear. The TCR comes from a human donor with COVID-19. The sequenced sample was cultured CD4+ T cells from blood, obtained after SARS-CoV-2 vaccination. CDR3 DNA: TGTGCCAGCAGCCCCGGATCAACTGGAAACACCATATATTTT. This translates into CASSPGSTGNTIYF. Complete variable domain (other parts from reference TRBV7-6 and TRBJ1-3): GAGVSQSPRYKVTKRGQDVALRCDPISGHVSLYWYRQALGQGPEFLTYFNYEAQQDKSGLPNDRFSAERPEGSISTLTIQRTEQRDSAMYRCASSPGSTGNTIYFGEGSWLTVV.